This TCR beta chain was obtained from a study of blood T cell repertoires in COVID-19. Overall study context: Sample material is recorded as cDNA or gDNA derived from T cells, B-cell-depleted T cells, or PBMCs.

The CDR3 runs 16 residues. The germline CDR1 and CDR2 sequences are SGHRS and YFSETQ. The V and J ends lost 0 bases and 1 base respectively, with 14 bases between them. This clone has only one observation. Original processing notes: Amplification from reference gene primers served as the basis for estimated nucleated cell counts. Only in-frame clones appear in the TCRdb table, and some are missing; sequencing was by immunoSEQ multiplex PCR. Clonal size and the V and J genes are those of that table, whereas D and trimming came from the DNA. Of hundreds of thousands of clones detected, approximately 87% appear once; the ten largest clones hold roughly 6%.

This TCR came from a woman aged 45-65 years with COVID-19, enrolled during active disease. J is TRBJ2-7 and V is TRBV5-1; no reliable D call. Sequenced input: peripheral blood. CDR3 in amino acids: CASSLAGSSLSYEQYF. CDR3 DNA: TGCGCCAGCAGCTTGGCAGGCAGCTCCTTGTCCTACGAGCAGTACTTC.